This T cell receptor (beta chain) derives from a study of shared clonotypes between healthy human individuals (dated by TCRdb to the early 2020s). For context, the study as a whole: Three men and a couple of women, aged 18 to 49 years, made up the cohort. Each donor's leukapheresis produced roughly between about 0.8 and 8.9 billion PBMCs. To estimate repertoire size and how much clonotypes are shared between individuals, the study performed deep sequencing of blood TCR repertoires from about five healthy adults. Different laboratories and diverse techniques were used to prepare libraries and sequence TCR repertoires, to increase sequencing depth and limit assay-specific biases. For each donor, CD4 naive and CD4 memory were each given three plates, CD8 naive was given two plates, and CD8 memory was given one plate. Summary of the overall study and its limitations: Pairwise subsampling led to the expectation that sequencing depth would affect the degree of clonotype sharing among donors. Sampling was limited to blood, and TCR repertoires in tissue likely differ from TCR repertoires in blood. Clonotypes shared by all four sorted-subset donors showed higher generation probabilities than non-shared clonotypes. Because the study included a small number of donors, the genetic and exposure-history diversity represented was limited. When several donors were compared, the shared fraction of clonotypes was around 5% for naive CD4, more than 3% for naive CD8, about 2.4% for memory CD4, and 0.35% to 0.5% for memory CD8. Rarefaction of sorted-subset datasets indicated incomplete sequencing despite the large sequencing depth. Estimated clonotype richness was generally larger for naive than for memory subsets.

Donors were healthy HIV-negative adults with no recently reported acute infections or vaccinations. All donors were Caucasian adults living in Nashville, Tennessee, USA. CD4+ T cells were enriched by magnetic negative selection; naive cells were then positively selected on CD45RA, and the negative fraction formed the memory subset. Blood was collected by leukapheresis, and PBMCs were isolated by Ficoll-Histopaque density gradient centrifugation and then cryopreserved in liquid nitrogen vapor phase. Analytical flow cytometry was used to check the purity and quantity of every magnetically sorted T cell population. Each sorted fraction had its genomic DNA isolated and then quantified by UV absorbance on a Nanodrop 2000c. The germline V gene (reference sequence) supplies CDR1 GTSNPN and CDR2 SVGIG. Deletion took 6 bases off V and 8 bases off J, with a span of 17 bases between the germline ends. The CDR3 goes from the cysteine to the phenylalanine over 13 residues. The DNA shown is the 39-base CDR3, in frame from base 1.

A word on this clone: The clone's antigen remains unknown. No base quality values were provided; no much bigger clone lies one nucleotide off.

TCR CDR3 regions were amplified from genomic DNA by multiplex PCR using the deep immunoSEQ assay. Extracted genomic DNA from each cell subset was spread evenly across all wells of several immunoSEQ 96-well plates, with each plate serving as a replicate. For sorted subsets, each replicate PCR was loaded with about 0.2 ug genomic DNA, equivalent to 30,000 to 35,000 T cell genomes. Purified libraries were measured with a Qubit 3.0 fluorometer, size-checked on a Bioanalyzer 2100, and measured again with the KAPA Library Quantification kit. Every immunoSEQ 96-well plate was sequenced on a separate single-read 150-cycle Illumina NextSeq 550 flow cell. On the authors' methods: The immunoSEQ output contained only junctional sequences without quality scores, so filtering could not match that applied to full-length reads. To assign V/J genes and CDR3, sequences were annotated using PyIR, a Python wrapper for IgBLAST v1.9, with IMGT germline references. Reads were removed for weak V/J assignments (E-value above 1e-6), missing CDR3, stop codons, out-of-frame junctions, or ambiguous translated residues. V3J clonotypes were defined as sequences sharing the same inferred V gene, J gene, and CDR3 amino acid sequence. To compute the percentage overlap between repertoires, the number of shared unique clonotypes was divided by the size of the smaller repertoire. Three approaches were used to assess repertoire richness: RTK rarefaction, the Chao1 estimator, and Recon v2.1 estimates of unobserved clonotypes. Generation probabilities for all TCRbeta clonotypes obtained by the gDNA method from a handful of donors were computed using OLGA. The clones in this table, taken by TCRdb from immuneACCESS, are in-frame only. Not every clone is retained; where verified, under half of the shortfall comes from an unresolved V gene, and the cause of the rest is unknown. The V and J calls and the clone size are those of that table, but D and trimming were determined from the DNA. This sample has some 2,100,000 clones in its table, and 90% to 97% of those were observed once. Of the sample, less than 0.15% is held by the ten largest clones.

The sequence links TRBV30 to TRBJ2-1; the D gene lacks a confident call. Input material: naive CD4+ T cells sorted from blood. The cell subset or site label corresponds to: CD45RA+ positively selected. This TCR derives from a man younger than 35 in good health. This receptor carries the CDR3 CACVGKLVYEQFF. The nucleotide sequence is TGTGCCTGCGTGGGTAAGCTGGTCTATGAGCAGTTCTTC. The full variable domain, completed from the reference TRBV30 and TRBJ2-1 proteins outside the CDR3, reads SQTIHQWPATLVQPVGSPLSLECTVEGTSNPNLYWYRQAAGRGLQLLFYSVGIGQISSEVPQNLSASRPQDRQFILSSKKLLLSDSGFYLCACVGKLVYEQFFGPGTRLTVL.